These T cell receptor beta chains were read from a single sample in a study of beta chain features in type 1 diabetes. Produced via immunoSEQ multiplex PCR; TCRdb's table is partial and in-frame only. This table holds fewer than 500,000 clones, about 15% found once. The sample taken for sequencing was naive CD4+ T cells from blood. The receptors were sampled from a man aged 30 to 39 in good health. CDR3s include the opening cysteine and the closing phenylalanine or tryptophan. The D gene is left open where the match is weak. Clone size is shown for a subset of rows, as once, few, many or a class of expanded clone.

clone_size	d_call	v_call	j_call	cdr3_nt	cdr3_aa
.	.	TRBV7-8	TRBJ1-1	TGTGCCAGCAGCTTTGACTGGAACACTGAAGCTTTCTTT	CASSFDWNTEAFF
.	.	TRBV6-1	TRBJ1-2	TGTGCCAGCAACACAGGGACCTATGGCTACACCTTC	CASNTGTYGYTF
.	.	TRBV7-2	TRBJ2-7	TGTGCCAGCAGGAAGACGGGTTCATCCTACGAGCAGTACTTC	CASRKTGSSYEQYF
.	TRBD2	TRBV30	TRBJ2-3	TGTGCCTGGAGTGTTCTCGCGGGAGGGTCTGATACGCAGTATTTT	CAWSVLAGGSDTQYF
few	TRBD2	TRBV7-2	TRBJ2-2	TGTGCCAGCAGCTCTAGCGGGGCCCTGAACACCGGGGAGCTGTTTTTT	CASSSSGALNTGELFF
.	.	TRBV15	TRBJ2-3	TGTGCCACCAGCGGGGGTTCGGATACGCAGTATTTT	CATSGGSDTQYF
.	.	TRBV5-1	TRBJ2-4	TGCGCCAGCAGCCTATCAGGGCCTAAAAACATTCAGTACTTC	CASSLSGPKNIQYF
few	.	TRBV4-3	TRBJ2-6	TGCGCCAGCAGCCAAGTCATCACCGGACTGAGGGCTGGGGCCAACGTCCTGACTTTC	CASSQVITGLRAGANVLTF
.	.	TRBV7-2	TRBJ1-2	TGTGCCAGCAGCCGCGGACAGACCTATGGCTACACCTTC	CASSRGQTYGYTF
.	.	TRBV7-2	TRBJ1-1	TGTGCCAGCAGCTTAGTATTCGCGACCTTGAACACTGAAGCTTTCTTT	CASSLVFATLNTEAFF
.	TRBD2	TRBV4-1	TRBJ2-5	TGCGCCAGCAGCCAAGTGGCGGGGGGACAACAAGAGACCCAGTACTTC	CASSQVAGGQQETQYF
few	.	TRBV7-9	TRBJ2-7	TGTGCCAGCAGCTTAGCGGCCTCCTACGAGCAGTACTTC	CASSLAASYEQYF
few	.	TRBV4-3	TRBJ2-1	TGCGCCAGCAGCCCCGTGGGAGTTTTGGATGAGCAGTTCTTC	CASSPVGVLDEQFF
few	TRBD1	TRBV10-1	TRBJ2-1	TGCGCCAGCAGTGAAGGGACAGGCAACAATGAGCAGTTCTTC	CASSEGTGNNEQFF
.	TRBD2	TRBV19	TRBJ2-4	TGTGCCAGTAACGTCGCGGGAGGGTACATTCAGTACTTC	CASNVAGGYIQYF
.	.	TRBV7-2	TRBJ2-7	TGTGCCAGCAGCTTATACGCCTACGAGCAGTACTTC	CASSLYAYEQYF
.	.	TRBV30	TRBJ1-2	TGTGCCTGGAGTGGCTCCGGGGGGACGGGCTACACCTTC	CAWSGSGGTGYTF
.	TRBD2	TRBV6-5	TRBJ2-1	TGTGCCAGCAGCAGGGACTACGACAATGAGCAGTTCTTC	CASSRDYDNEQFF
.	TRBD2	TRBV30	TRBJ2-1	TGTGCCTGGAGTGTACTCCGGAGGACTAGCGGGAAGAACAATGAGCAGTTCTTC	CAWSVLRRTSGKNNEQFF
few	.	TRBV7-8	TRBJ2-1	TGTGCCAGCAGCTTGATTCGAAAACCCAGGTCCTACAATGAGCAGTTCTTC	CASSLIRKPRSYNEQFF
few	.	TRBV30	TRBJ1-3	TGTGCCTGGGCCCAAGACAGGCGCTCTGGAAACACCATATATTTT	CAWAQDRRSGNTIYF
.	.	TRBV20-1	TRBJ1-2	TGCAGTGCTAGGGCCTATGGCTACACCTTC	CSARAYGYTF
.	.	TRBV9	TRBJ1-6	TGTGCCAGCAGCCAAAGAGACTCAGGGTTTTCCTATAATTCACCCCTCCACTTT	CASSQRDSGFSYNSPLHF
few	TRBD1	TRBV6-5	TRBJ2-3	TGTGCCAGCAGTTACTCGGGACAGGCGGCAGATACGCAGTATTTT	CASSYSGQAADTQYF
.	TRBD1	TRBV7-2	TRBJ2-7	TGTGCCAGCAGCTTAGCGCGGGGACAGGGGTACGAGCAGTACTTC	CASSLARGQGYEQYF
.	.	TRBV5-4	TRBJ2-5	TGTGCCAGCAGCCGGTTCGCCCAGGGCTTACAAGAGACCCAGTACTTC	CASSRFAQGLQETQYF
.	.	TRBV7-2	TRBJ2-3	TGTGCCAGCAGCTTCCCGAGCGGAGAGGCAGATACGCAGTATTTT	CASSFPSGEADTQYF
few	.	TRBV7-2	TRBJ1-1	TGTGCCAGCAGCTTAGTGAGCCGGCCGGCTGAAGCTTTCTTT	CASSLVSRPAEAFF
.	TRBD2	TRBV7-9	TRBJ2-1	TGTGCCAGCAGAGCGGGACTAGCGGGAAGGGCCAATGAGCAGTTCTTC	CASRAGLAGRANEQFF
.	TRBD1	TRBV6-5	TRBJ2-2	TGTGCCAGCAGTCCTGGACAGGGGTTCCCCGGGGAGCTGCTTTTT	CASSPGQGFPGELLF
.	.	TRBV7-9	TRBJ2-3	TGTGCCAGCAGCGCCTTAGGAGGTGCCACAGATACGCAGTATTTT	CASSALGGATDTQYF
.	.	TRBV7-9	TRBJ2-6	TGTGCCAGCAGTGAACACCGGAGCTCTGGGGCCAACGTCCTGACTTTC	CASSEHRSSGANVLTF
.	.	TRBV7-2	TRBJ2-5	TGTGCCAGCAGCTCGCCTGCACCCCAAGAGACCCAGTACTTC	CASSSPAPQETQYF
.	TRBD1	TRBV6-1	TRBJ2-3	TGTGCCAGCAGCACAGGGGGGACAGATACGCAGTATTTT	CASSTGGTDTQYF
.	.	TRBV11-2	TRBJ2-5	TGTGCCAGCAGCTTAAGCCAAGTAGGGCATGGGACCCAGTACTTC	CASSLSQVGHGTQYF
few	.	TRBV4-2	TRBJ2-2	TGTGCCAGCAGCCAAGTCCAGGGATGGCTGTTTTTT	CASSQVQGWLFF
.	TRBD2	TRBV7-6	TRBJ2-2	TGTGCCAGCAGCCGCGGGGGGAACACCGGGGAGCTGTTTTTT	CASSRGGNTGELFF
few	.	TRBV15	TRBJ1-3	TGTGCCACCAGCAGGGGACCAGACTCTGGAAACACCATATATTTT	CATSRGPDSGNTIYF
.	.	TRBV20-1	TRBJ2-4	TGCAGTGCTAGGGACTATTCCATTCAGTACTTC	CSARDYSIQYF
.	TRBD2	TRBV15	TRBJ2-7	TGTGCCACCAGCAGAGAGCGGGGGGTCCCCTACGAGCAGTACTTC	CATSRERGVPYEQYF
few	TRBD2	TRBV25-1	TRBJ2-7	TGTGCCAGCAGTGAATACGGGAGGGACGAGCAGTACTTC	CASSEYGRDEQYF
.	TRBD2	TRBV7-6	TRBJ2-3	TGTGCCAGCAGCCCAAATAGCGGGGGGTACACAGATACGCAGTATTTT	CASSPNSGGYTDTQYF
few	TRBD1	TRBV29-1	TRBJ2-1	TGCAGCGTTGGGGGACAGAAGGTTTACAATGAGCAGTTCTTC	CSVGGQKVYNEQFF